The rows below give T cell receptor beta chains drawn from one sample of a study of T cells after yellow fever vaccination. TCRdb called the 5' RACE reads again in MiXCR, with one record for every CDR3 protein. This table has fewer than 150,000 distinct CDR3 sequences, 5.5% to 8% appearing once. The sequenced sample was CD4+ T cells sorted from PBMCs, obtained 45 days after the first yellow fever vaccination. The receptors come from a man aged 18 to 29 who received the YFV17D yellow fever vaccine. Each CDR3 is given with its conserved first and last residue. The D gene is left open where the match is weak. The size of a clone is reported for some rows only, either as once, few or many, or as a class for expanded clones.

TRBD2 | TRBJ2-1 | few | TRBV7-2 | CASSLVRGGDNEQFF | TGTGCCAGCAGCTTAGTCCGGGGGGGGGACAATGAGCAGTTCTTC
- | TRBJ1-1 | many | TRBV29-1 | CSVSTVGHVWPEAFF | TGCAGCGTTTCCACGGTGGGACACGTCTGGCCTGAAGCTTTCTTT
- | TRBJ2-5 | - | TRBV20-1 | CSASGNRETQYF | TGCAGTGCTAGCGGGAACCGGGAGACCCAGTACTTC
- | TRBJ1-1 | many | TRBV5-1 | CASSLALRDWSLMNTEAFF | TGCGCCAGCAGCTTGGCCTTGAGAGACTGGAGCTTAATGAACACTGAAGCTTTCTTT
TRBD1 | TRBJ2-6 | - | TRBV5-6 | CASSGGQGTWAGANVLTF | TGTGCCAGCAGCGGGGGACAGGGGACGTGGGCTGGGGCCAACGTCCTGACTTTC
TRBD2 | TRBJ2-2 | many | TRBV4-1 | CASSQLAGTNTGELFF | TGCGCCAGCAGCCAACTAGCGGGGACGAACACCGGGGAGCTGTTTTTT
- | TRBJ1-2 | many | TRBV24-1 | CATSVRDIYGYTF | TGTGCCACCAGTGTCCGGGACATCTATGGCTACACCTTC
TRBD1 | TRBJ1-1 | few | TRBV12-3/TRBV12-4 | CASSSSRDSFMNTEAFF | TGTGCCAGCAGCTCCTCCAGGGACAGTTTCATGAACACTGAAGCTTTCTTT
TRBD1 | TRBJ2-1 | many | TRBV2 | CASSIQGSNEQFF | TGTGCCAGCAGTATACAGGGGTCCAATGAGCAGTTCTTC
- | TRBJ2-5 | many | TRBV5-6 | CASSFWGPNFQETQYF | TGTGCCAGCAGCTTTTGGGGGCCGAACTTCCAAGAGACCCAGTACTTC
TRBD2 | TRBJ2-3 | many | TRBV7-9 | CASSAGTSITDTQYF | TGTGCCAGCAGCGCCGGGACTAGTATCACAGATACGCAGTATTTT
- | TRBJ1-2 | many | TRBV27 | CASSPTGRGYTF | TGTGCCAGCAGTCCTACAGGGAGAGGCTACACCTTC
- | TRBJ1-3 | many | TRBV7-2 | CASSPGTTGNTIYF | TGTGCCAGCAGCCCGGGGACCACTGGAAACACCATATATTTT
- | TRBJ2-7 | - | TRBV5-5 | CAIGPGHLCEQYF | TGTGCCATCGGCCCAGGGCACCTCTGCGAGCAGTACTTC
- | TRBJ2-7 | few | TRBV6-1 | CASSTGYLYEQYF | TGTGCCAGCAGTACAGGATACCTCTACGAGCAGTACTTC
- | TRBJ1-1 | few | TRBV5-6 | CASSLVSGRQTFF | TGTGCCAGCAGCTTGGTATCGGGGAGGCAAACTTTCTTT
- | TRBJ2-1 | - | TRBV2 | CACCLSSGGKTYNEQFF | TGTGCCTGCTGTTTGAGTTCGGGGGGCAAAACCTACAATGAGCAGTTCTTC
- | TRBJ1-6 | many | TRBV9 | CASSVDGSNSPLHF | TGTGCCAGCAGCGTAGACGGGTCGAATTCACCCCTCCACTTT
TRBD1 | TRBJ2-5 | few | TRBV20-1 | CSAPTRTGQETQYF | TGCAGTGCCCCCACTCGGACAGGGCAAGAGACCCAGTACTTC
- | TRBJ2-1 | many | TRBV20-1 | CSAAPYNEQFF | TGCAGTGCCGCTCCCTACAATGAGCAGTTCTTC
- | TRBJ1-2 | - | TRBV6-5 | CAISYRLDRPDGYTF | TGTGCCATCAGTTACCGTTTGGACAGACCAGATGGCTACACCTTC
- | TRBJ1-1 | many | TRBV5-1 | CASSLEGKDTEAFF | TGCGCCAGCAGCTTGGAGGGGAAGGACACTGAAGCTTTCTTT
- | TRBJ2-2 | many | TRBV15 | CATSIEIRQSGELFF | TGTGCCACCAGCATCGAAATTAGACAGTCCGGGGAGCTGTTTTTT
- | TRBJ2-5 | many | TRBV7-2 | CASSQGPQETQYF | TGTGCCAGCAGCCAAGGGCCTCAAGAGACCCAGTACTTC
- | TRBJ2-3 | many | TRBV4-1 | CASSQDRPPGTQYF | TGCGCCAGCAGCCAAGATAGGCCCCCCGGCACGCAGTATTTT
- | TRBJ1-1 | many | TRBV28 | CASKTGGMNTEAFF | TGTGCCAGTAAGACCGGGGGGATGAACACTGAAGCTTTCTTT
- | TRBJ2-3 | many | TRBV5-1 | CASSLVGAPDTQYF | TGCGCCAGCAGCTTGGTGGGGGCCCCAGATACGCAGTATTTT
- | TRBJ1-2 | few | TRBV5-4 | CASRGFEDGYTF | TGTGCCAGCAGGGGATTCGAAGATGGCTACACCTTC
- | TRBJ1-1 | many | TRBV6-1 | CASSITWNTEAFF | TGTGCCAGCAGTATCACTTGGAACACTGAAGCTTTCTTT
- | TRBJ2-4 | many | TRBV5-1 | CASSLGNDVAKNIQYF | TGCGCCAGCAGCTTGGGAAATGACGTAGCCAAAAACATTCAGTACTTC
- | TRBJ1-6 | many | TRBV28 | CASSPIRNRKNSPLHF | TGTGCCAGCAGTCCCATACGGAACCGGAAGAATTCACCCCTCCACTTT
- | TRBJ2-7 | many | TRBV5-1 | CASSIGWTASYEQYF | TGCGCCAGCAGCATAGGGTGGACAGCTTCCTACGAGCAGTACTTC
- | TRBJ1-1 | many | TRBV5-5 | CASSADLTEAFF | TGTGCCAGCAGCGCGGATCTCACTGAAGCTTTCTTT
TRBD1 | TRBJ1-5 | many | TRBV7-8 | CASSLEGGGYQPQHF | TGTGCCAGCAGCTTAGAGGGAGGGGGCTATCAGCCCCAGCATTTT
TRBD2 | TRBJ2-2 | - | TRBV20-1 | CSALLAGGPHTGELFF | TGCAGTGCACTACTAGCGGGGGGCCCACACACCGGGGAGCTGTTTTTT
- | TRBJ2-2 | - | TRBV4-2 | CASSQEVGLSNTGELFF | TGTGCCAGCAGCCAAGAAGTGGGTCTTTCGAACACCGGGGAGCTGTTTTTT
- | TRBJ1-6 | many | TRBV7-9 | CASSLRSWQNNSPLHF | TGTGCCAGCAGCTTGAGGTCGTGGCAGAATAATTCACCCCTCCACTTT
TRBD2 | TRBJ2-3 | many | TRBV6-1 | CASRVAGATDTQYF | TGTGCCAGCAGAGTAGCGGGTGCAACAGATACGCAGTATTTT
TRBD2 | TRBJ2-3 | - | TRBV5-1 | CASSYTIGTLTTSGGLSDTQYF | TGCGCCAGCAGCTATACCATCGGGACACTTACGACTAGCGGGGGGCTGTCAGATACGCAGTATTTT
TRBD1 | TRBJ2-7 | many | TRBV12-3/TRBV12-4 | CASSLRVSRAGGYEQYF | TGTGCCAGCAGTTTAAGGGTTTCTAGGGCAGGGGGCTACGAGCAGTACTTC
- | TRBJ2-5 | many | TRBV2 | CASLEFGTQYF | TGTGCCAGCCTAGAATTCGGGACCCAGTACTTC